These T cell receptor beta chains were read from a single sample in a study of T-cell reconstitution after alpha-beta-depleted transplantation in children. Using its own MiXCR run on the PCR reads, TCRdb lists one record per CDR3 protein. The data hold 500,000 to 750,000 distinct CDR3 sequences, with 25% to 30% observed a single time. The material was PBMCs, obtained before TCRalphabeta/CD19-depleted stem cell transplant. The receptors originated from a boy younger than two with Wiskott-Aldrich syndrome, due to receive a stem cell transplant. Each CDR3 is given with its conserved first and last residue. Each record gives: V gene, D gene, J gene, clone size, CDR3 protein, CDR3 DNA. The D gene is left open where the match is weak. Size is omitted from some rows. Given values are once, few, many or a class for expanded clones.

>TRBV7-2|TRBD1|TRBJ1-2|-
CASSPTGTALYGYTF
TGTGCCAGCAGCCCTACCGGGACAGCCCTTTATGGCTACACCTTC
>TRBV20-1|TRBD1|TRBJ1-4|once
CSARGQGAPTNEKLFF
TGCAGTGCTAGGGGTCAGGGGGCACCTACTAATGAAAAACTGTTTTTT
>TRBV7-9|TRBD2|TRBJ2-1|few
CASSVTSGRGNEQFF
TGTGCCAGCAGCGTAACTAGCGGGAGGGGTAATGAGCAGTTCTTC
>TRBV20-1|-|TRBJ2-2|-
CSARDFNTGELFF
TGCAGTGCTAGAGACTTTAACACCGGGGAGCTGTTTTTT
>TRBV20-1|TRBD1|TRBJ1-1|-
CSALQGADTEAFF
TGCAGTGCGTTACAGGGGGCGGATACTGAAGCTTTCTTT
>TRBV9|TRBD2|TRBJ2-7|few
CASSVELAGASEQYF
TGTGCCAGCAGCGTAGAGCTAGCGGGAGCTAGCGAGCAGTACTTC
>TRBV9|-|TRBJ2-6|few
CASSVSGANVLTF
TGTGCCAGCTCTGTCTCAGGGGCCAACGTCCTGACTTTC
>TRBV20-1|-|TRBJ1-2|-
CSASDHTIYGYTF
TGCAGTGCTAGTGATCATACGATCTATGGCTACACCTTC
>TRBV10-3|-|TRBJ2-2|-
CAISESQVNTGELFF
TGTGCCATCAGTGAGTCACAGGTCAACACCGGGGAGCTGTTTTTT
>TRBV5-5|-|TRBJ2-5|-
CASSALIRWGTQYF
TGTGCCAGCAGCGCCCTCATTCGTTGGGGGACCCAGTACTTC
>TRBV20-1|-|TRBJ2-2|-
CSARDMAAGELFF
TGCAGTGCTAGAGATATGGCGGCCGGGGAGCTGTTTTTT
>TRBV6-4|-|TRBJ2-2|few
CASSVAPRGTGELFF
TGTGCCAGCAGTGTAGCCCCACGGGGCACCGGGGAGCTGTTTTTT
>TRBV5-1|-|TRBJ2-3|few
CASRPGTFTDTQYF
TGCGCCAGCAGGCCTGGGACTTTCACAGATACGCAGTATTTT
>TRBV5-1|TRBD2|TRBJ2-1|-
CASSLGLAEHNEQFF
TGCGCCAGCAGCTTGGGCCTAGCGGAGCACAATGAGCAGTTCTTC
>TRBV29-1|TRBD2|TRBJ2-3|-
CSVERELDTQYF
TGCAGCGTTGAGCGGGAGTTAGATACGCAGTATTTT
>TRBV7-9|-|TRBJ1-4|-
CASSPFVPPYEKLFF
TGTGCCAGCAGCCCATTCGTCCCTCCCTACGAAAAACTGTTTTTT